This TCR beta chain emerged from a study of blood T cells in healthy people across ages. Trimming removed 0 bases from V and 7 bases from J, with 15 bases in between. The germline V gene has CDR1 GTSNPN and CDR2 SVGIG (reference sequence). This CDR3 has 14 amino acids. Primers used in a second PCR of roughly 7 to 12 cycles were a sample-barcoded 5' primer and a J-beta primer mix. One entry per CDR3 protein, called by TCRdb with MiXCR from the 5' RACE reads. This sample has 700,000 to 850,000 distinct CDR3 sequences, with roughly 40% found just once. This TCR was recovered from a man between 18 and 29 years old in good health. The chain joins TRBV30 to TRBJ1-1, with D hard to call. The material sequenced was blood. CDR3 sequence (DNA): TGTGCCTGGAGTGTACATTCGAGGGCCGTTGAAGCTTTCTTT. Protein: CAWSVHSRAVEAFF.